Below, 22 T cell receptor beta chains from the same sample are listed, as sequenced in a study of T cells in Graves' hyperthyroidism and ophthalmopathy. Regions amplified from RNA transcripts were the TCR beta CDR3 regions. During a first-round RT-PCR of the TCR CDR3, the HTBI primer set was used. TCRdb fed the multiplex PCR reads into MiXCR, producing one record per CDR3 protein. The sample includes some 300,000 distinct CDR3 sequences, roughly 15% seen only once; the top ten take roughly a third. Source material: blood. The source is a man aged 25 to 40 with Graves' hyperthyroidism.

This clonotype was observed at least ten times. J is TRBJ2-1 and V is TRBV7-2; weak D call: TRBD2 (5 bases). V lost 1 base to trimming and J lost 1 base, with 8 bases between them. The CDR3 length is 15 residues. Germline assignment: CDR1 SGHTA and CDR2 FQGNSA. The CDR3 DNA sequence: TGTGCCAGCAGCTTAGTGAGCGGATCCTACAATGAGCAGTTCTTC. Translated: CASSLVSGSYNEQFF.

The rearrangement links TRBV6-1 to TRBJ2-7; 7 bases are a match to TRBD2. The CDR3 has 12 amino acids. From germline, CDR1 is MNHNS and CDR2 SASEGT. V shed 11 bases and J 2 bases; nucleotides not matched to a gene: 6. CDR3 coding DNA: TGTGCCGGGGGGGGTTCGCCCTACGAGCAGTACTTC. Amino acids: CAGGGSPYEQYF.

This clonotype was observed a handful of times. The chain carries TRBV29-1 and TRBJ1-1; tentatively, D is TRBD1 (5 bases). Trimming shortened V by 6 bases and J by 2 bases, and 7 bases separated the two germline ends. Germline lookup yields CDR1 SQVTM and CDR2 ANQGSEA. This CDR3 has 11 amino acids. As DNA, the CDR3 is TGCAGCGTCAGGGTCAACACTGAAGCTTTCTTT. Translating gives CSVRVNTEAFF.

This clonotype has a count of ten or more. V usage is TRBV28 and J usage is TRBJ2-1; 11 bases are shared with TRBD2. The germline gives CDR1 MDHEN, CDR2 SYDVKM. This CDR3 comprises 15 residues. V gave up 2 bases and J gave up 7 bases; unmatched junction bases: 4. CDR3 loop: CASSLGTSGPNEQFF. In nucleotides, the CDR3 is TGTGCCAGCAGTTTAGGGACTAGCGGTCCAAATGAGCAGTTCTTC.

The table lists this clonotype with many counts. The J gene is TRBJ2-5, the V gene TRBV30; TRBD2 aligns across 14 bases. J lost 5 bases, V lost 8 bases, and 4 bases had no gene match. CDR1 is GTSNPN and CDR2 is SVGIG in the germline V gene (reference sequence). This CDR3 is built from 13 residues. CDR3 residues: CAQGLAGVETQYF. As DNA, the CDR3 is TGTGCCCAGGGACTAGCGGGAGTCGAGACCCAGTACTTC.

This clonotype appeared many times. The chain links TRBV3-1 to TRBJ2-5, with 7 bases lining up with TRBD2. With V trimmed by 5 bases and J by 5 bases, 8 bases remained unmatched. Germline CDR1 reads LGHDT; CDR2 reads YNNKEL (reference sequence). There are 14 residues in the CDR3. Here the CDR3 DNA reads TGTGCCAGCAGCGCGGGGGTTACCGGGGAGACCCAGTACTTC. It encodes CASSAGVTGETQYF.

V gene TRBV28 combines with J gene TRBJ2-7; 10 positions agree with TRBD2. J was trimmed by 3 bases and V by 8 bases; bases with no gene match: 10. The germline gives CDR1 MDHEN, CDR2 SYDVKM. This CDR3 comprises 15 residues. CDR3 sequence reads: CASGPGLATFYEQYF. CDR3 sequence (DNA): TGTGCCAGCGGCCCGGGACTAGCGACCTTCTACGAGCAGTACTTC.

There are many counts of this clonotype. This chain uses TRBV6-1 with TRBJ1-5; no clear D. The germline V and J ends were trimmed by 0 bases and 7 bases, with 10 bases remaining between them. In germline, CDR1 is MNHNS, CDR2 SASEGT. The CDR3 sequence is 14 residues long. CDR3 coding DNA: TGTGCCAGCAGTGAAGCCTCGCTCCGGCAGCCCCAGCATTTT. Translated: CASSEASLRQPQHF.

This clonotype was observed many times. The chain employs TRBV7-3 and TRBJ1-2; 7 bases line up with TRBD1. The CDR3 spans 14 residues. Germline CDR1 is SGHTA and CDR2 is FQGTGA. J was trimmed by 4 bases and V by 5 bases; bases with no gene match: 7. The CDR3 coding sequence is TGTGCCAGCAGCCCTAATCAGGGGGTCTATGGCTACACCTTC. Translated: CASSPNQGVYGYTF.

CDR3 nucleotides: TGCAGTGCTCGACAGCAACCCGGGGAGCTGTTTTTT. Its translation is CSARQQPGELFF. The chain couples TRBV20-1 to TRBJ2-2; weak D call: TRBD1 (5 bases). The V gene's germline CDR1 is DFQATT and CDR2 SNEGSKA (reference sequence). V lost 5 bases to trimming and J lost 6 bases, with 10 bases between them. This CDR3 has 12 residues.

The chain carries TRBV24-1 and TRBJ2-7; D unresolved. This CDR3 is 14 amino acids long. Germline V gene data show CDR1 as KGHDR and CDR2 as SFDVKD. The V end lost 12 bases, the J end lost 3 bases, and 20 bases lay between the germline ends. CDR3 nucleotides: TGTGCCGGACGTTCAAACCCACCCGACTACGAGCAGTACTTC. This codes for CAGRSNPPDYEQYF.

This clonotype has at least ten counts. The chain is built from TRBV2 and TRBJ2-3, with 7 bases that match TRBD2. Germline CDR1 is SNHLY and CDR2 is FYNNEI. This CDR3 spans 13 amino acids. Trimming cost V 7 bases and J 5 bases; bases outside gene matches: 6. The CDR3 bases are TGTGCCAGCAAGACTAGCTCGTTAGATACGCAGTATTTT. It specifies CASKTSSLDTQYF.

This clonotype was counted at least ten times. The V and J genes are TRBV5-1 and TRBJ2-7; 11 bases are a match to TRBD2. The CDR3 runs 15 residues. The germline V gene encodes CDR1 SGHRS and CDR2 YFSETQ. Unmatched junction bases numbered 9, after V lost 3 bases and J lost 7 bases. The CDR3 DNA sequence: TGCGCCAGCAGCTGGCTAGCGGGAGGTCAGGGGGAGCAGTACTTC. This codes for CASSWLAGGQGEQYF.

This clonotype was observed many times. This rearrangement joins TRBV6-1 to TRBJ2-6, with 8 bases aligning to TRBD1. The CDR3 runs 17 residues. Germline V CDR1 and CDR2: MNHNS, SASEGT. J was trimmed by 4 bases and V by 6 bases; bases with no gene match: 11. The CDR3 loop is CASSRGQGMTGANVLTF. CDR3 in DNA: TGTGCCAGCAGCCGCGGACAGGGAATGACCGGGGCCAACGTCCTGACTTTC.

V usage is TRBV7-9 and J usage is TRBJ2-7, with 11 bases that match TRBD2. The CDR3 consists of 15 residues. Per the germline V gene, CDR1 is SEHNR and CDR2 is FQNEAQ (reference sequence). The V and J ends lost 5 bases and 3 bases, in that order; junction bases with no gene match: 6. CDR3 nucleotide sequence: TGTGCCAGCAGCACCGGACTAGCGGGTATCTACGAGCAGTACTTC. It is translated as CASSTGLAGIYEQYF. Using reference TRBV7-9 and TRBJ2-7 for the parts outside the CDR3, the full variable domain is DTGVSQNPRHKITKRGQNVTFRCDPISEHNRLYWYRQTLGQGPEFLTYFQNEAQLEKSRLLSDRFSAERPKGSFSTLEIQRTEQGDSAMYLCASSTGLAGIYEQYFGPGTRLTVT.

CDR3 DNA: TGTGCCAGCAGCCAAGGGCAGACCCAGGGAAACACCATATATTTT. Protein: CASSQGQTQGNTIYF. This rearrangement joins TRBV3-1 to TRBJ1-3; D is ambiguous. V was pared by 1 base and J by 4 bases, with 11 bases between. The CDR3 has 15 residues. CDR1 LGHDT and CDR2 YNNKEL come from the germline V gene (reference sequence).

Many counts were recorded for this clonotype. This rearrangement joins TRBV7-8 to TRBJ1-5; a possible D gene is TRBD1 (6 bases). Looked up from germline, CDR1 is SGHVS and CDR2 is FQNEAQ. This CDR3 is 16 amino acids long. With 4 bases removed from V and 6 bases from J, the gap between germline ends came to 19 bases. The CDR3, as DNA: TGTGCCAGCAGCTCCGGAGGGGGGGAGATAAGTCAGCCCCAGCATTTT. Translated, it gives CASSSGGGEISQPQHF.

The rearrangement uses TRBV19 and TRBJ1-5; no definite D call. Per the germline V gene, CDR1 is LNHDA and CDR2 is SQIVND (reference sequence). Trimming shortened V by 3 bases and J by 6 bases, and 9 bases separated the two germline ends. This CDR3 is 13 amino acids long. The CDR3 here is CASSMDWGQPQHF. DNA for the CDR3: TGTGCCAGTAGTATGGACTGGGGTCAGCCCCAGCATTTT. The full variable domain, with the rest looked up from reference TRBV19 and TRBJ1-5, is DGGITQSPKYLFRKEGQNVTLSCEQNLNHDAMYWYRQDPGQGLRLIYYSQIVNDFQKGDIAEGYSVSREKKESFPLTVTSAQKNPTAFYLCASSMDWGQPQHFGDGTRLSIL.

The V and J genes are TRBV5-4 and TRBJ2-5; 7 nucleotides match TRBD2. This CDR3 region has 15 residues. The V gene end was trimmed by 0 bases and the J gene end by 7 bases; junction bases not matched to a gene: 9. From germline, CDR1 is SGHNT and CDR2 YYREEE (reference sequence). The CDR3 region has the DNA TGTGCCAGCAGCTTGGAAGGGAGGGCGACGGGGACCCAGTACTTC. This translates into CASSLEGRATGTQYF. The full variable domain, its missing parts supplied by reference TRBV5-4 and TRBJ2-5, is ETGVTQSPTHLIKTRGQQVTLRCSSQSGHNTVSWYQQALGQGPQFIFQYYREEENGRGNFPPRFSGLQFPNYSSELNVNALELDDSALYLCASSLEGRATGTQYFGPGTRLLVL.

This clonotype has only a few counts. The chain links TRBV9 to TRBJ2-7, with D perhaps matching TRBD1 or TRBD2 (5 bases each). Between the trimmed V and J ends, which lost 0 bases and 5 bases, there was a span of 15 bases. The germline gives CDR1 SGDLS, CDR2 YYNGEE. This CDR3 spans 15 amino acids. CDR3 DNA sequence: TGTGCCAGCAGCGTAGCCGACGCCTGGGGGAACGAGCAGTACTTC. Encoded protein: CASSVADAWGNEQYF.

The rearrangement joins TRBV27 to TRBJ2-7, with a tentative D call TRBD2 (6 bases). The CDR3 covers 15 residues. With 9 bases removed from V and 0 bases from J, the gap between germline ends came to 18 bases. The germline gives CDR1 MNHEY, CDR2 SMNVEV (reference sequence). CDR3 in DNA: TGTGCCAGTAGTAAACGGAGGGCCACCTCCTACGAGCAGTACTTC. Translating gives CASSKRRATSYEQYF.

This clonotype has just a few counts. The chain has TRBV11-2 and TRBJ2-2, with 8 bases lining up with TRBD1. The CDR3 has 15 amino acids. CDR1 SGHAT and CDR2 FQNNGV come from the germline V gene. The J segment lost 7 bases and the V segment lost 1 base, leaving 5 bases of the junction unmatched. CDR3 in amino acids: CASSLGQGMGGELFF. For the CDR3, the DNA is TGTGCCAGCAGCTTAGGACAGGGGATGGGCGGGGAGCTGTTTTTT.